The 15 T cell receptor beta chains in this list originate from one sample, sequenced in a study of CD8+ T cells in alopecia areata. Documented treatment: oral pan-JAK inhibitor, 5-10 mg twice daily. The sequencing template was cDNA reverse transcribed from extracted RNA. Profiled with immunoSEQ multiplex PCR; TCRdb holds only in-frame clones, not every one. The table lists some 180,000 clones, 53% of them singletons. The sample in question was CD8+ T cells sorted from blood, obtained at week 24, from a patient treated with tofacitinib. These receptors all come from a human donor with alopecia areata.

The gene calls are TRBV14 and TRBJ2-1; D is undetermined. Germline lookup yields CDR1 SGHDN and CDR2 FVKESK. There are 12 residues in the CDR3. V was shortened by 1 base and J by 5 bases, with 3 bases between the two germline ends. The CDR3 sequence is CASSQGNNEQFF. CDR3 nucleotide sequence: TGTGCCAGCAGCCAAGGGAACAATGAGCAGTTCTTC.

The chain carries TRBV27 and TRBJ2-2; unclear D gene. CDR3 length equals 15 residues. From germline, CDR1 is MNHEY and CDR2 SMNVEV (reference sequence). Trimming took 5 bases from V and 1 from J, leaving 11 bases between them. This chain's CDR3 is CASSRRFLNTGELFF. The DNA for the CDR3 is TGTGCCAGCAGTCGACGGTTTTTGAACACCGGGGAGCTGTTTTTT.

The chain is built from TRBV11-2 and TRBJ2-5; D is possibly TRBD2 (6 bases). The V gene's germline CDR1 is SGHAT and CDR2 FQNNGV. The CDR3 runs to 15 residues. V was shortened by 4 bases and J by 4 bases, with 16 bases between the two germline ends. CDR3 sequence: CASSYRSGGSETQYF. The CDR3 coding sequence is TGTGCCAGCAGCTACCGCTCCGGGGGTTCAGAGACCCAGTACTTC.

This chain links TRBV5-1 with TRBJ2-3, with D possibly being TRBD1 (6 bases). The CDR3 is 14 amino acids. Trimming took 4 bases from V and 2 from J, leaving 11 bases between them. The germline V gene encodes CDR1 SGHRS and CDR2 YFSETQ. CDR3 sequence reads: CASSTGDNTDTQYF. The CDR3 DNA reads TGCGCCAGCAGCACTGGGGACAACACAGATACGCAGTATTTT.

This clone has a handful of counts. The chain has TRBV2 and TRBJ2-5; maybe TRBD1 (5 bases). This CDR3 has 12 residues. Trimming left V 4 bases short and J 5 bases short, with 8 bases between. The V gene's germline CDR1 is SNHLY and CDR2 FYNNEI. CDR3 sequence (DNA): TGTGCCAGCAGTGCAGGGTACGAGACCCAGTACTTC. The encoded protein is CASSAGYETQYF.

This clone has a handful of counts. The chain links TRBV7-8 to TRBJ2-7; the D call may be TRBD1 or TRBD2 (5 bases each). V gave up 3 bases and J gave up 4 bases, with 16 bases separating them. Germline V lookup: CDR1 SGHVS, CDR2 FQNEAQ. CDR3 size: 15 residues. DNA of the CDR3: TGTGCCAGCAGCTTCGGGACCGTGGTCGGGTACGAGCAGTACTTC. This translates into CASSFGTVVGYEQYF.

The V gene is TRBV30, the J gene TRBJ1-4; TRBD1 is a possible D gene (6 bases). The V gene's germline CDR1 is GTSNPN and CDR2 SVGIG (reference sequence). With 3 bases removed from V and 7 bases from J, the gap between germline ends came to 18 bases. The length of the CDR3 is 15 residues. The CDR3 sequence: CAWRLESGAFEKLFF. The CDR3 bases are TGTGCCTGGAGACTCGAATCAGGGGCCTTTGAAAAACTGTTTTTT.

In the case of this clone: One junction end does not reproduce the germline sequence, and a read error may be involved. This chain connects TRBV7-2 to TRBJ2-5; possible D gene TRBD1, 5 bases. Looked up from germline, CDR1 is SGHTA and CDR2 is FQGNSA. The CDR3 extends over 15 amino acids. The CDR3 is CASSLASRVVEAQYF. In nucleotides, the CDR3 is TGTGCCAGCAGCTTAGCGAGCAGGGTCGTAGAGGCCCAGTACTTC. Full variable domain (rest looked up from reference TRBV7-2 and TRBJ2-5): GAGVSQSPSNKVTEKGKDVELRCDPISGHTALYWYRQSLGQGLEFLIYFQGNSAPDKSGLPSDRFSAERTGGSVSTLTIQRTQQEDSAVYLCASSLASRVVEAQYFGPGTRLLVL.

V gene TRBV30 combines with J gene TRBJ2-7; D gene unclear. This CDR3 region has 11 residues. Trimming removed 0 bases at V and 7 bases at J, with 7 bases between. CDR1 GTSNPN and CDR2 SVGIG come from the germline V gene (reference sequence). CDR3 loop: CAWSVRSEQYF. DNA of the CDR3: TGTGCCTGGAGTGTACGGAGTGAGCAGTACTTC.

This clone was counted between two and nine times. The genes are TRBV13 and TRBJ2-2; D not resolved. Looked up from germline, CDR1 is PRHDT and CDR2 is FYEKMQ (reference sequence). The CDR3 is made up of 12 amino acids. Trimming left V 2 bases short and J 4 bases short, with 2 bases between. The CDR3 protein is CASSLTTGELFF. DNA of the CDR3: TGTGCCAGCAGCTTAACCACCGGGGAGCTGTTTTTT.

The gene calls are TRBV2 and TRBJ1-2, with TRBD1 identical over 7 bases. There are 17 residues in the CDR3. Germline trimming cut 2 bases from V and 2 bases from J; bases unmatched to any gene: 11. Germline V gene data show CDR1 as SNHLY and CDR2 as FYNNEI. CDR3 sequence reads: CASSESPGGQLNYGYTF. Written as DNA, the CDR3 is TGTGCCAGCAGTGAAAGTCCTGGGGGACAGCTAAACTATGGCTACACCTTC. The whole variable domain, remainder taken from reference TRBV2 and TRBJ1-2, is EPEVTQTPSHQVTQMGQEVILRCVPISNHLYFYWYRQILGQKVEFLVSFYNNEISEKSEIFDDQFSVERPDGSNFTLKIRSTKLEDSAMYFCASSESPGGQLNYGYTFGSGTRLTVV.

This chain links TRBV7-6 with TRBJ2-7; a weak D match, TRBD2 (5 bases). Trimming removed 5 bases from V and 4 bases from J, with 9 bases in between. The CDR3 is made up of 12 amino acids. Germline assignment: CDR1 SGHVS and CDR2 FNYEAQ. This CDR3 is CASSPTNYEQYF. The CDR3 DNA reads TGTGCCAGCAGCCCGACTAATTACGAGCAGTACTTC.

This chain connects TRBV7-6 to TRBJ2-2; 7 nucleotides align to TRBD2. J gave up 3 bases and V 2 bases, and 0 bases lay outside the gene matches. The CDR3 extends over 14 amino acids. CDR1 is SGHVS and CDR2 is FNYEAQ in the germline V gene. CDR3 DNA sequence: TGTGCCAGCAGCTTAAGCGGGGACACCGGGGAGCTGTTTTTT. This translates into CASSLSGDTGELFF.

The rearrangement links TRBV13 to TRBJ2-7; TRBD2 matches 8 bases. V lost 5 bases, J lost 5 bases, and 5 bases stayed unmatched. The CDR3 is 13 residues long. CDR1 is PRHDT, CDR2 FYEKMQ, per germline (reference sequence). The CDR3 loop is CASSGRGGNEQYF. DNA of the CDR3: TGTGCCAGCAGCGGCCGGGGGGGCAACGAGCAGTACTTC.

This clone was seen a few times. The V call is TRBV5-4, the J call TRBJ2-1; D is possibly TRBD1 (6 bases). The CDR3 contains 11 residues. Germline CDR1 reads SGHNT; CDR2 reads YYREEE (reference sequence). V was shortened by 5 bases and J by 6 bases, with 6 bases between the two germline ends. CDR3 sequence reads: CASRQGNEQFF. CDR3 bases: TGTGCCAGCAGACAGGGCAATGAGCAGTTCTTC.